The entry that follows covers one T cell receptor beta chain sequence. Its cognate antigen is unknown. These data originate in a study of T cells in localized non-small cell lung cancer. Study-level results: Sequencing, confined to only one tumor region, leaves heterogeneity possible. Longer overall survival associated with higher blood T cell density; shorter survival with higher adjacent-lung clonality. Of the tissues analyzed, uninvolved adjacent lung showed maximal T cell clonality, greater than tumor. Out of the top 100 tumor clones, a median approximately 57 were seen in adjacent lung.

The germline gives CDR1 LGHNT, CDR2 FRNRAP. Unmatched junction bases numbered 5, after V lost 6 bases and J lost 8 bases. The CDR3 is 13 amino acids. Measured with immunoSEQ multiplex PCR; TCRdb has only the in-frame clones, and not every one. The table includes 25,000 to 35,000 clones, about 80% detected once. Sequencing used peripheral blood mononuclear cells, obtained before any cancer treatment. The sequence came from a man aged 35 to 70 with stage III lung adenocarcinoma. The chain is built from TRBV12-5 and TRBJ2-1; the match to TRBD2 covers 9 bases. In DNA form, the CDR3 reads TGTGCTAGTGGCTTAGGGACTAGCTATGAGCAGTTCTTC. Amino acids: CASGLGTSYEQFF.